The 14 T cell receptor beta chains reported below all come from one sample, sequenced in a study of T cell responses to AZD1222 COVID-19 vaccine. Measured with immunoSEQ multiplex PCR; TCRdb has only the in-frame clones, and not every one. The sample yields about 170,000 clones, roughly nine tenths seen once. Sequenced here: peripheral blood, sampled 28 days after the second AZD1222 dose. These receptors came from an adult who received the AZD1222 COVID-19 vaccine.

The CDR3 reads CASSEYRGENSPLHF. In DNA, the CDR3 is TGTGCCAGCAGTGAATATAGGGGTGAAAATTCACCCCTCCACTTT. V and J are TRBV25-1 and TRBJ1-6, with D tentatively TRBD1 (5 bases). Germline V gives CDR1 MGHDK, CDR2 SYGVNS. This CDR3 spans 15 amino acids. With 0 bases removed from V and 7 bases from J, the gap between germline ends came to 10 bases.

The DNA of the CDR3 is TGTGCCAGCACTACCTCAGGTCCTCGTAATTCACCCCTCCACTTT. This translates into CASTTSGPRNSPLHF. The chain employs TRBV6-5 and TRBJ1-6; no definite D call. The V gene lost 7 bases and the J gene lost 6 bases, with 16 bases spanning the gap. The germline CDR1 and CDR2 sequences are MNHEY and SVGAGI. The CDR3 runs 15 residues.

This chain uses TRBV5-4 with TRBJ2-5, with D perhaps TRBD1 or TRBD2 (6 bases each). Germline V gives CDR1 SGHNT, CDR2 YYREEE (reference sequence). Between the trimmed V and J ends, which lost 4 bases and 5 bases, there was a span of 21 bases. The CDR3 consists of 16 residues. CDR3 sequence reads: CASSQKRGAFSETQYF. The CDR3 bases are TGTGCCAGCAGCCAAAAAAGGGGGGCATTTTCGGAGACCCAGTACTTC.

The chain combines TRBV6-2 or TRBV6-3 with TRBJ1-1, with D possibly TRBD1 on 5 matching bases. Germline CDR1 is MNHEY and CDR2 is SVGEGT. CDR3 length: 14 amino acids. V was clipped by 2 bases and J by 4 bases, with 11 bases between them. CDR3 amino acids: CASSYPGEGTEAFF. The CDR3 DNA sequence: TGTGCCAGCAGTTACCCGGGGGAGGGCACTGAAGCTTTCTTT.

The chain employs TRBV2 and TRBJ2-7; 7 nucleotides line up with TRBD2. Unmatched junction bases numbered 5, after V lost 1 base and J lost 2 bases. The CDR3 length is 15 residues. The germline gives CDR1 SNHLY, CDR2 FYNNEI. CDR3 coding DNA: TGTGCCAGCAGTGAAGTCGGACTAGGCACCTACGAGCAGTACTTC. This sequence encodes CASSEVGLGTYEQYF.

V usage is TRBV15 and J usage is TRBJ1-5; 8 nucleotides line up with TRBD1. This CDR3 comprises 15 residues. V was clipped by 0 bases and J by 7 bases; unmatched bases: 5. Germline assignment: CDR1 LNHNV and CDR2 YYDKDF (reference sequence). CDR3 in amino acids: CATSRDRGRGQPQHF. The DNA of the CDR3 is TGTGCCACCAGCAGAGACAGGGGGCGCGGGCAGCCCCAGCATTTT.

The sample holds one count of this clone. The V call is TRBV5-6, the J call TRBJ1-4; D might be TRBD1 (6 bases). CDR3 length equals 17 residues. Germline assignment: CDR1 SGHDT and CDR2 YYEEEE. Trimming took off 1 base at V and 7 bases at J, with 20 bases between the two ends. The CDR3 region is CASSLSGTQGRGEKLFF. The CDR3, as DNA: TGTGCCAGCAGCTTGTCTGGGACCCAGGGGAGAGGTGAAAAACTGTTTTTT.

The rearrangement joins TRBV14 to TRBJ2-5, with 10 nucleotides matching TRBD1. Germline assignment: CDR1 SGHDN and CDR2 FVKESK. The CDR3 spans 16 residues. The trim removed 3 bases at V and 5 bases at J, leaving 9 bases unmatched. The CDR3 DNA reads as TGTGCCAGCAGCCACCTCGGACAGGGGGTCGGTGAGACCCAGTACTTC. Protein: CASSHLGQGVGETQYF.

The V gene is TRBV12-3 or TRBV12-4, the J gene TRBJ2-7, with D unresolved. The V end was cut by 7 bases, the J end by 4 bases, with 14 bases between. The CDR3 is 13 amino acids. CDR3 sequence reads: CASTLGSMYEQYF. The CDR3 coding sequence is TGTGCCAGCACCCTGGGTAGCATGTACGAGCAGTACTTC.

The J gene is TRBJ2-1, the V gene TRBV4-3, with TRBD1 as a possible D gene (6 bases). Trimming shortened V by 0 bases and J by 9 bases, and 9 bases separated the two germline ends. CDR1 and CDR2 (germline): LGHNA, YSLEER. The CDR3 spans 13 residues. CDR3 sequence: CASSQESGVEQFF. In DNA form, the CDR3 reads TGCGCCAGCAGCCAAGAGTCAGGGGTTGAGCAGTTCTTC.

The V call is TRBV15, the J call TRBJ1-5; 10 bases map to TRBD1. The germline V gene has CDR1 LNHNV and CDR2 YYDKDF (reference sequence). V shed 4 bases, J shed 7 bases, and the junction held 10 bases outside the gene matches. This CDR3 is 16 amino acids long. In DNA, the CDR3 is TGTGCCACCAGCAACTCACCGGGACAGGGGTACCAGCCCCAGCATTTT. This translates into CATSNSPGQGYQPQHF.

The chain has TRBV4-3 and TRBJ1-1; a possible D gene is TRBD1 (5 bases). Trimming left V 0 bases short and J 3 bases short, with 5 bases between. CDR3 length: 13 residues. Looked up from germline, CDR1 is LGHNA and CDR2 is YSLEER. The CDR3 loop reads CASSQDRDTEAFF. For the CDR3, the DNA is TGCGCCAGCAGCCAAGACAGGGACACTGAAGCTTTCTTT.

The rearrangement uses TRBV3-1 (or the pseudogene TRBV3-2) and TRBJ2-3; maybe TRBD1 (5 bases). The CDR3 sequence is 14 residues long. The V and J ends lost 0 bases and 4 bases respectively, with 8 bases between them. Germline CDR1 reads LGHDT; CDR2 reads YNNKEL (reference sequence). The CDR3 spells CASSQDLGADTQYF. The CDR3 DNA reads TGTGCCAGCAGCCAAGATCTAGGGGCAGATACGCAGTATTTT.

J is TRBJ2-7 and V is TRBV12-3 or TRBV12-4; D gene ambiguous. Trimming shortened V by 2 bases and J by 2 bases, and 7 bases separated the two germline ends. The CDR3 loop spans 13 amino acids. CDR3 bases: TGTGCCAGCAGTTTACACACGGCCTACGAGCAGTACTTC. Protein: CASSLHTAYEQYF.